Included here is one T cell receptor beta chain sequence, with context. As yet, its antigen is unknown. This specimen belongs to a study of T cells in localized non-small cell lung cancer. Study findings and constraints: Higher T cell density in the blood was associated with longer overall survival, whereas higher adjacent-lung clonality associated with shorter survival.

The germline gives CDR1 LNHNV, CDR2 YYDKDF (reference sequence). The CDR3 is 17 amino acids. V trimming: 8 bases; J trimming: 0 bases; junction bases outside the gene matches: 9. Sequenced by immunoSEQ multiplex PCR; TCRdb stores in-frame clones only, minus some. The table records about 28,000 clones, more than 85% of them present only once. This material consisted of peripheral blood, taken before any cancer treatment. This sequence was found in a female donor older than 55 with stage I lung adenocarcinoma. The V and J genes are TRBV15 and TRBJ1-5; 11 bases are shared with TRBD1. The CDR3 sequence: CATGQGAYGISNQPQHF. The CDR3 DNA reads TGTGCCACCGGACAGGGGGCTTATGGAATTAGCAATCAGCCCCAGCATTTT.